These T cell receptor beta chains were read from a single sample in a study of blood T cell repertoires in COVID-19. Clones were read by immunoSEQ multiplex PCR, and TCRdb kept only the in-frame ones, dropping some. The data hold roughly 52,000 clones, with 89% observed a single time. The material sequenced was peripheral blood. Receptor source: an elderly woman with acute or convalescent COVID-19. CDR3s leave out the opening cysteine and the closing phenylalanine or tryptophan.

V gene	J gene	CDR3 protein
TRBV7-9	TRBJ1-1	ASSFLETEAF
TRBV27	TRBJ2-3	ASRTWSAGTTDTQY
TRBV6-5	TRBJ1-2	ASSRGVENYGYT
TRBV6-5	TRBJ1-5	ASRSREGGNQPQH
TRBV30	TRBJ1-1	AWSVLSGVVAEAF
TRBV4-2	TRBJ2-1	ASSQEGLAGAQQF
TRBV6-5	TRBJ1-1	ASSNTGGRVTEAF
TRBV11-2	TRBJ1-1	ASSSNRGPGTEAF
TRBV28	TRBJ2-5	ASSDRQAFQETQY
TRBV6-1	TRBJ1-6	ASSEPPEGHNSPLH
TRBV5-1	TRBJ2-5	ASSLVWAPGQETQY
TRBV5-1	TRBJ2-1	ASSLGSGGSYNEQF
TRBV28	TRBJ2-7	ASSLGLAAYEQY
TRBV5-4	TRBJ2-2	ASSLAGGVGTGELF
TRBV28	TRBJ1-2	ASSQQPQVVYGYT
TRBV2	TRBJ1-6	ASSASRQGVSPLH
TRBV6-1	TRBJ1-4	ASSETGVYEKLF
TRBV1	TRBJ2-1	TSSQERGSYNEQF
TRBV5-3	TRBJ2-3	ARSPPGRSGGGAYTDTQY
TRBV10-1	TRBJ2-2	ASSERGGNTGELF
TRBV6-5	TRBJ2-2	ASTRGENTGELF
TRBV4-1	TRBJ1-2	ASSQPATGRYGYT
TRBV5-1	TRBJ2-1	ASSLTGEYNEQF
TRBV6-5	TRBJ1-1	ASRETTENTEAF
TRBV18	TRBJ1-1	ASSPRQGETEAF
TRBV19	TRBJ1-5	ASSSRGGAWEGNQPQH
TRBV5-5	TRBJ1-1	ASRWAFHTEAF
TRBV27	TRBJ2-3	ASSLSGSGGFDTQY
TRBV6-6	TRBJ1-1	ASSSNRGGRRTEAF
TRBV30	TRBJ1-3	AWVLPSGNTIY
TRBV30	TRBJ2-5	ASTPKAEQETQY
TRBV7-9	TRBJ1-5	ASSSKGAGQPQH
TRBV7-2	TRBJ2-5	ASSLAGDRVQETQY
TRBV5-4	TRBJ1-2	ASLPGAGANYGYT
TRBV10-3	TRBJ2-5	AIRSPGYQETQY
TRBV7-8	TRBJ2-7	ASSFGRSSYEQY
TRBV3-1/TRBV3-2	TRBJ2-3	ASSRTTEGYTDTQY
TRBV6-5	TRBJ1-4	ASRPGQDDEKLF
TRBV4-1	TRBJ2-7	ASSPGTGDYEQY
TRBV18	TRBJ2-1	ASSPPGQYTYNEQF
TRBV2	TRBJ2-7	ASSPTVQQQY
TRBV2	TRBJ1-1	ASSSQGVVTEAF
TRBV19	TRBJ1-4	ASSAQGATNEKLF
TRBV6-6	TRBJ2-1	ASSYSGAYEQF
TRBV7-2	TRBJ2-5	ASSPETGHQETQY
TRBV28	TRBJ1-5	ASSLIGGSNQPQH
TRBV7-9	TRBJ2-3	ASSLPPLDTQY
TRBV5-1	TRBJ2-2	ASSLLANTGELF
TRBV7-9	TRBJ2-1	ASSLVGAGASEQF
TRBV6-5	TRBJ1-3	ASSYSWEASGNTIY
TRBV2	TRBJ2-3	ASREGHPTDTQY
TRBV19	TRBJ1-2	ASSIGQGAYYGYT
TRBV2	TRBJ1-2	ASRIQGDYGYT
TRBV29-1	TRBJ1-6	SVASGIGSPLH
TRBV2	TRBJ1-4	ASRASGQPNEKLF
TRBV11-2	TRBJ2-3	ASSPTPGVARDTQY
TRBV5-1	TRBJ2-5	ASSPPPGMRIETQY
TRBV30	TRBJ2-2	AWSGTRGFGPANTGELF
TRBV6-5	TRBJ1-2	ASRDDSVGGYT